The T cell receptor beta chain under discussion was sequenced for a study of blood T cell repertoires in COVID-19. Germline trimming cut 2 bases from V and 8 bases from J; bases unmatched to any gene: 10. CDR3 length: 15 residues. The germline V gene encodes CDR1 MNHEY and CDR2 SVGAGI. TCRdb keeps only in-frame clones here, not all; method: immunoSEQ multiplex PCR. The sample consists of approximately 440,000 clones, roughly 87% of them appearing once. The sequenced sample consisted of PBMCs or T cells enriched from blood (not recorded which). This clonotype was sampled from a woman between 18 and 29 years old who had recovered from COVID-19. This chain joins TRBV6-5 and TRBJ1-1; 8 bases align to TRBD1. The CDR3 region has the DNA TGTGCCAGCAGTTACATCAGGGGGCTCAACAGCGAAGCTTTCTTT. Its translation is CASSYIRGLNSEAFF.